The subject of this entry is one T cell receptor (beta chain). As yet, its antigen is unknown. The sample originates from a study of CD8+ T cells in alopecia areata. Study summary: The study gave treated patients oral tofacitinib at 5 to 10 mg twice daily. Tofacitinib ran for 6 to 18 months before 6 months off drug.

Treatment: oral pan-JAK inhibitor, 5-10 mg twice daily. The study team obtained lesional scalp punch biopsies and peripheral blood from alopecia areata patients. After isolation, RNA underwent reverse transcription to generate cDNA as the sequencing template. TCRdb's table, derived via immunoSEQ multiplex PCR, lists solely in-frame clones and lacks some. The repertoire holds around 190,000 clones, 64% seen once, with around 4.3% in the top ten. The germline CDR1 and CDR2 sequences are SEHNR and FQNEAQ (reference sequence). The CDR3 extends over 15 amino acids. J lost 11 bases, V lost 4 bases, and 16 bases had no gene match. Study-level results: In scalp, tofacitinib significantly decreased clonality and expanded CD8+ clones among the top 100.

The clonotype comes from a human donor with alopecia areata. The sequencing here drew on CD4+ T cells sorted from blood, taken at week 4, from a patient treated with tofacitinib. The V gene is TRBV7-9, the J gene TRBJ1-1, with 7 positions matching TRBD1. CDR3 DNA sequence: TGTGCCAGCAGCTCCGGACAGGCGCGAAGGGGCCAGGCTTTCTTT. Protein sequence: CASSSGQARRGQAFF. Looking up the rest from reference TRBV7-9 and TRBJ1-1 gives the full variable domain: DTGVSQNPRHKITKRGQNVTFRCDPISEHNRLYWYRQTLGQGPEFLTYFQNEAQLEKSRLLSDRFSAERPKGSFSTLEIQRTEQGDSAMYLCASSSGQARRGQAFFGQGTRLTVV.